These T cell receptor beta chains were read from a single sample in a study of blood T cells in healthy people across ages. From the 5' RACE reads, TCRdb called clonotypes with MiXCR, one entry per CDR3 protein. The data show around 1.7 million distinct CDR3 sequences, under 30% seen once. Specimen: blood. Source of these receptors: a woman in her thirties in good health. The CDR3 runs from the conserved cysteine through the conserved F or W. Fields, in order: V gene, D gene, CDR3 protein. The D gene is left open where the match is weak.

V: TRBV7-2
D: .
CDR3: CASSDPHEQFF

V: TRBV5-1
D: TRBD1
CDR3: CASSATGGPSEQFF

V: TRBV5-1
D: .
CDR3: CASSFYRTSGANVLTF

V: TRBV6-2/TRBV6-3
D: TRBD2
CDR3: CASSYSVTSGDQETQYF

V: TRBV7-2
D: TRBD2
CDR3: CASSYNGRGNNEQFF

V: TRBV4-3
D: .
CDR3: CASSPPAAGTRYEQYF

V: TRBV11-2
D: .
CDR3: CASSQGLPKPYEQYF

V: TRBV4-1
D: TRBD2
CDR3: CASSQDHGRGGSTDTQYF

V: TRBV5-1
D: TRBD1
CDR3: CASSSRTGAAYEQYF

V: TRBV6-5
D: .
CDR3: CASRRPVEGYTF

V: TRBV4-1
D: .
CDR3: CASSTHRETYEQYF

V: TRBV27
D: .
CDR3: CASRGMDGINTEAFF

V: TRBV18
D: TRBD1
CDR3: CASSLGTGNSEQYF

V: TRBV7-2
D: .
CDR3: CASSLEQWTYNEQFF

V: TRBV30
D: .
CDR3: CAWSVEGDGYEQYF

V: TRBV3-1
D: TRBD2
CDR3: CASSQGLAGNNEQFF

V: TRBV5-1
D: TRBD2
CDR3: CASSLGTSDWYF

V: TRBV12-3/TRBV12-4
D: TRBD1
CDR3: CASSWMTRTGGFYEQYF

V: TRBV7-9
D: .
CDR3: CASSFSAQPQHF

V: TRBV11-2
D: .
CDR3: CASSLVQGGFYVQYF

V: TRBV10-3
D: .
CDR3: CAIRRGVERGEQFF

V: TRBV12-3/TRBV12-4
D: .
CDR3: CASRGSRGIYGYTF

V: TRBV21-1
D: .
CDR3: CASSKGTGGETQYF

V: TRBV3-1
D: .
CDR3: CASSLLGSSYNEHFF

V: TRBV5-1
D: .
CDR3: CASSTTHLGGGAREQFF

V: TRBV12-3/TRBV12-4
D: TRBD1
CDR3: CASTQGAKDTQYF

V: TRBV9
D: .
CDR3: CASSVGGGRNNEQFF

V: TRBV6-1
D: .
CDR3: CASRDGYPQYF

V: TRBV10-3
D: TRBD2
CDR3: CATGLAGEYTQYF

V: TRBV5-1
D: .
CDR3: CASSLRRETQYF

V: TRBV11-1
D: TRBD1
CDR3: CASSWNLQPGQPTSLVYEQYF

V: TRBV29-1
D: .
CDR3: CSVDGNIQYF

V: TRBV6-1
D: .
CDR3: CASSEYVYSEAFF

V: TRBV20-1
D: .
CDR3: CSARGQTSYEQYF

V: TRBV20-1
D: .
CDR3: CSASPGSTDTRYF

V: TRBV7-2
D: .
CDR3: CASSLAREGGILSEQYF

V: TRBV12-3/TRBV12-4
D: TRBD1
CDR3: CASSFSGGRTEAFF

V: TRBV30
D: TRBD1
CDR3: CAWTPAGTGGYEQYF

V: TRBV7-6
D: .
CDR3: CASSRQPRDTQYF

V: TRBV21-1
D: .
CDR3: CASSKFVDRWSYEQYF